The present T cell receptor (beta chain) was sequenced within a study of blood T cell repertoires in COVID-19. Germline lookup yields CDR1 SEHNR and CDR2 FQNEAQ (reference sequence). The CDR3 is 12 residues long. V was shortened by 3 bases and J by 4 bases, with 6 bases between the two germline ends. Some clones are missing from TCRdb's copy, which holds only in-frame ones; the method was immunoSEQ multiplex PCR. The table lists a few hundred thousand clones, approximately 90% of them singletons. The chain employs TRBV7-9 and TRBJ2-5, with TRBD2 as a possible D gene (5 bases). This receptor was identified in a man aged 18-30 years with active or convalescent COVID-19. Sequencing was carried out using peripheral blood. CDR3 in amino acids: CASSFEGETQYF. As DNA, the CDR3 is TGTGCCAGCAGCTTCGAGGGAGAGACCCAGTACTTC.